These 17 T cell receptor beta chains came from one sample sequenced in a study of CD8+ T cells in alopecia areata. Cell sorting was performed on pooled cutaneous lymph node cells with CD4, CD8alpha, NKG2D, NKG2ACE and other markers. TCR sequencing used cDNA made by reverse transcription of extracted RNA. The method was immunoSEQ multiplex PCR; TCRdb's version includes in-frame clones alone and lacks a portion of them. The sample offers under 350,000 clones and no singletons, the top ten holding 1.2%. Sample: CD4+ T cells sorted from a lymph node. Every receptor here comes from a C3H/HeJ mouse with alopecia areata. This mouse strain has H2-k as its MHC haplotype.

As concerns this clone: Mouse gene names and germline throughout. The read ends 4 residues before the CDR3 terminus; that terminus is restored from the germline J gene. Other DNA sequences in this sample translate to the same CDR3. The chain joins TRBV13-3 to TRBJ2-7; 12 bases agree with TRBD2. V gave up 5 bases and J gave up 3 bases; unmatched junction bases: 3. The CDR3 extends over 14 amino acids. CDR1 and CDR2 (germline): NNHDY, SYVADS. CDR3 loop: CASRRTGGDYEQYF. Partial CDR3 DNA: TGTGCCAGCAGGAGGACTGGGGGGGACTAT.

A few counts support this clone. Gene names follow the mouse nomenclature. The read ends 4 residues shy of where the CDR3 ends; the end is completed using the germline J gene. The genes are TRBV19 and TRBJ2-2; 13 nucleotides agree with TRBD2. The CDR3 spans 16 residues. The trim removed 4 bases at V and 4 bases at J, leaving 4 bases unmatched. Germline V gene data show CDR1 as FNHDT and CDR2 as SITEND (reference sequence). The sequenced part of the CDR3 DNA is TGTGCCAGCAGTGCCGGGACTGGGGGGGTCACCGGG. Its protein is CASSAGTGGVTG. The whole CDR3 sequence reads CASSAGTGGVTGQLYF.

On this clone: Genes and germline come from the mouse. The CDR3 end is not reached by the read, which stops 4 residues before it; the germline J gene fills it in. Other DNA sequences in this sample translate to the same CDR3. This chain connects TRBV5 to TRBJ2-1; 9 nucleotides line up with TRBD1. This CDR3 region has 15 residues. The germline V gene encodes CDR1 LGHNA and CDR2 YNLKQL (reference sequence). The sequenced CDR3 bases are TGTGCCAGCAGCCAAGAGGGACAGGGAGGAGCT. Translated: CASSQEGQGGA. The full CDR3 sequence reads CASSQEGQGGAEQFF.

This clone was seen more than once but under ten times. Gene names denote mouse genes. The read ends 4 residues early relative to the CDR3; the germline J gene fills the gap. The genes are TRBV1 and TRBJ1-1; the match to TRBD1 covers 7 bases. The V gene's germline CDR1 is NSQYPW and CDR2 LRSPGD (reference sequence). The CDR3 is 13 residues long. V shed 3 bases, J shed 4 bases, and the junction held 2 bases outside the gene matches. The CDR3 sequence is CTCSATGATEVFF. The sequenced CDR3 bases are TGCACCTGCAGTGCCACAGGGGCCACA.

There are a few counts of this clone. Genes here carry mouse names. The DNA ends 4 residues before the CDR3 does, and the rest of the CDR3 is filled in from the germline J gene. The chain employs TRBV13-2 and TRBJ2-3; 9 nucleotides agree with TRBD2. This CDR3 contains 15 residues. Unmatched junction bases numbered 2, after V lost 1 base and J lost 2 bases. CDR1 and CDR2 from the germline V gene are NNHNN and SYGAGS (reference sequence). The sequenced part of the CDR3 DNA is TGTGCCAGCGGTGATTTTGGGGGGGCTGCAGAA. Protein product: CASGDFGGAAE. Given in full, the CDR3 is CASGDFGGAAETLYF.

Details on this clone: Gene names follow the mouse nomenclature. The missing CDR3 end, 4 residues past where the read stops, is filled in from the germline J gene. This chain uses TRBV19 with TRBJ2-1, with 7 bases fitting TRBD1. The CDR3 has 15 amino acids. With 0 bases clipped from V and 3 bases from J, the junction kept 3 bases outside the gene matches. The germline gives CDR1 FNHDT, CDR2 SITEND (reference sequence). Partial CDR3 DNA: TGTGCCAGCAGTATAGCGGCAGGGGGCTATGCT. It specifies CASSIAAGGYA. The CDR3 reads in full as CASSIAAGGYAEQFF.

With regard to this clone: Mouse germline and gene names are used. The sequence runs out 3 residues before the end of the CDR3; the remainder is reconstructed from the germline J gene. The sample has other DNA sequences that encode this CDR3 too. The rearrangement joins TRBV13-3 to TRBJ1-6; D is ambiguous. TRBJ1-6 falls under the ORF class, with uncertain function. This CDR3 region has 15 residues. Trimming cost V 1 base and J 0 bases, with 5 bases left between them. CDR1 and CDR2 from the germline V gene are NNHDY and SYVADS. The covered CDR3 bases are TGTGCCAGCAGTGATCAGAATTCCTATAATTCGCCC. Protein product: CASSDQNSYNSP. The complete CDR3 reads CASSDQNSYNSPLYF.

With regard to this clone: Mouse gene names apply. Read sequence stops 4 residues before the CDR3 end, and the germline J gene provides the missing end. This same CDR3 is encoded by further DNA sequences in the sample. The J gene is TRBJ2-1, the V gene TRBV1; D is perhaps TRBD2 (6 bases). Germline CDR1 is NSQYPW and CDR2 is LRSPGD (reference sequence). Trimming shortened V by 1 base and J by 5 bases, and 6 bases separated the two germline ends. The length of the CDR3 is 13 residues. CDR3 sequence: CTCSAVGDAEQFF. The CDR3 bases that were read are TGCACCTGCAGTGCAGTGGGGGATGCT.

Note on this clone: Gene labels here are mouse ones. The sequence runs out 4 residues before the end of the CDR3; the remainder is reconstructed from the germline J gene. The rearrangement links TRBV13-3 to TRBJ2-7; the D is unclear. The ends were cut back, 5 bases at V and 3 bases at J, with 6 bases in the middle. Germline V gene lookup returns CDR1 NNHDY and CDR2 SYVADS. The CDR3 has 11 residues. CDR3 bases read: TGTGCCAGCAGAGCAGACTAT. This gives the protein CASRADY. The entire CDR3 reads CASRADYEQYF.

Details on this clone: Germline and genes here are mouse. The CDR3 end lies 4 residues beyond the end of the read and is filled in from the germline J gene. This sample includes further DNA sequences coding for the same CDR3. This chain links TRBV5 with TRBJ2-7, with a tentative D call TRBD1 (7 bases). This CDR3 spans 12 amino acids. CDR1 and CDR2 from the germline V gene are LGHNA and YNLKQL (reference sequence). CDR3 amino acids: CASSPGGYEQYF. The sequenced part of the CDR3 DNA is TGTGCCAGCAGCCCAGGGGGGTAT.

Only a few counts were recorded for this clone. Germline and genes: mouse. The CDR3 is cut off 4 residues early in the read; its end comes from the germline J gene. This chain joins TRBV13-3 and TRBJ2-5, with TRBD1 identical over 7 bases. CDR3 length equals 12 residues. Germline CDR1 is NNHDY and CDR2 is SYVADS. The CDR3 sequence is CASNRGRDTQYF. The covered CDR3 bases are TGTGCCAGCAACAGGGGTAGGGAC.

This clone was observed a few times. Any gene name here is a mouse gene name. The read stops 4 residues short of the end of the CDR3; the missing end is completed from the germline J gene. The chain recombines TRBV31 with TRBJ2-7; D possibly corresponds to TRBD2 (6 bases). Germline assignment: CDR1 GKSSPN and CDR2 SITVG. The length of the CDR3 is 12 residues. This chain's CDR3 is CAWSLVGDEQYF. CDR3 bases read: TGTGCCTGGAGTCTAGTGGGGGAT.

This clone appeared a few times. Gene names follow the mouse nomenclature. The CDR3 bases that were read are TGTGCCAGCAGCCAAGATTTGAGGCTGGGGATGGACACCGGG. This sequence encodes CASSQDLRLGMDTG. The complete CDR3 protein is CASSQDLRLGMDTGQLYF. The rearrangement joins TRBV5 to TRBJ2-2, with D perhaps matching TRBD2 (6 bases). The missing CDR3 end, 4 residues past where the read stops, is filled in from the germline J gene. The CDR3 has 18 amino acids. V was cut by 0 bases and J by 3 bases, with 17 bases left in between. The germline gives CDR1 LGHNA, CDR2 YNLKQL (reference sequence).

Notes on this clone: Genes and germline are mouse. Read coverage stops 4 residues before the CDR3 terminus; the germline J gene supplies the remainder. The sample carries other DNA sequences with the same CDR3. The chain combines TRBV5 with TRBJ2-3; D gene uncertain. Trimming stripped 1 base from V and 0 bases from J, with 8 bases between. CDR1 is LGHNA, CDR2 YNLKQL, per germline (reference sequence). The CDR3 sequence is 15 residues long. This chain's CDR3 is CASSQVGSSAETLYF. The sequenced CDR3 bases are TGTGCCAGCAGCCAAGTAGGGTCTAGTGCAGAA.

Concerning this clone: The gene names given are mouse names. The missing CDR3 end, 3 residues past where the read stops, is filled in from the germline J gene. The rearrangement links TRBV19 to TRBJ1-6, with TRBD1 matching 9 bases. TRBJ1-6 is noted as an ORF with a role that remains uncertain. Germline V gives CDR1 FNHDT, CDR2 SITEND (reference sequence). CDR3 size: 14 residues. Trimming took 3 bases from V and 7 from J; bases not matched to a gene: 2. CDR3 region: CASSKTGGNSPLYF. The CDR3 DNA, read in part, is TGTGCCAGCAGTAAGACAGGGGGGAATTCGCCC.

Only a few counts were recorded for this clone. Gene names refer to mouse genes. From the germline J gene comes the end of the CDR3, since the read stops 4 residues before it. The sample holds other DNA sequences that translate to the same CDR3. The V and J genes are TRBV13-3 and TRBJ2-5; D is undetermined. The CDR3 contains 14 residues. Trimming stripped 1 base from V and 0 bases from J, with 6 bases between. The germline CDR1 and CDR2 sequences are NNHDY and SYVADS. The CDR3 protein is CASSDRGNQDTQYF. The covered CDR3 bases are TGTGCCAGCAGTGATCGTGGTAACCAAGAC.

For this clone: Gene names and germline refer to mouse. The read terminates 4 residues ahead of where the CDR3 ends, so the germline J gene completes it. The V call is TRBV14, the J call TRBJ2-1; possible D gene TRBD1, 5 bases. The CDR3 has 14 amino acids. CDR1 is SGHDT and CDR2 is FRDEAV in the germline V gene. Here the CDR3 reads CASSLRAGLAEQFF. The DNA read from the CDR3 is TGTGCCAGCAGTTTGAGGGCAGGGCTGGCT.